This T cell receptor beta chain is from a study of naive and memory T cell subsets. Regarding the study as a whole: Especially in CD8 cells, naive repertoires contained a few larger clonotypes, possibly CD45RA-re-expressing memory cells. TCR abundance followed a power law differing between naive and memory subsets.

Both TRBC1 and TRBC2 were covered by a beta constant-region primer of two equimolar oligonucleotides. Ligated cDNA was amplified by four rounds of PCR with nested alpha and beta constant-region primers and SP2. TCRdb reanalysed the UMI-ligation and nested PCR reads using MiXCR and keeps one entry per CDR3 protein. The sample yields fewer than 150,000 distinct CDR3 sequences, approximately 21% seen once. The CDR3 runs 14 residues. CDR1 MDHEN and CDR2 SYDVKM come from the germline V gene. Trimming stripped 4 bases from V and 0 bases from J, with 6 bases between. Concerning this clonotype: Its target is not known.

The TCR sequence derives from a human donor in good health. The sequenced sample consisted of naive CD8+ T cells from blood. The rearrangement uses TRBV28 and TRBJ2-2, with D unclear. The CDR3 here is CASSWIANTGELFF. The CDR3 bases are TGTGCCAGCAGTTGGATAGCGAACACCGGGGAGCTGTTTTTT.